A single sample is the source of the 18 T cell receptor beta chains below, sequenced in a study of T cell responses to AZD1222 COVID-19 vaccine. Produced via immunoSEQ multiplex PCR; TCRdb's table is partial and in-frame only. This repertoire shows 130,000 to 150,000 clones, 80% to 95% found once; its top ten account for approximately 1.7%. The sample was peripheral blood, taken on day 0 of AZD1222 vaccination. All receptors derive from an adult in good health.

The chain employs TRBV5-1 and TRBJ2-2, with 8 bases aligning to TRBD1. This CDR3 has 14 amino acids. V lost 7 bases to trimming and J lost 5 bases; unmatched junction nucleotides: 7. Germline values: CDR1 SGHRS, CDR2 YFSETQ. Here the CDR3 DNA reads TGCGCCAGCGCAGGGGGCGCGAGAACCGGGGAGCTGTTTTTT. Protein: CASAGGARTGELFF.

This rearrangement joins TRBV10-3 to TRBJ2-7; the D gene is possibly TRBD1 (7 bases). CDR3 length: 14 residues. Germline V gene data show CDR1 as ENHRY and CDR2 as SYGVKD. V was pared by 6 bases and J by 0 bases, with 12 bases between. CDR3 DNA: TGTGCCATCAGCCTCAGGGGGGTCTCCTACGAGCAGTACTTC. Translation gives CAISLRGVSYEQYF.

The chain has TRBV19 and TRBJ2-1; D gene ambiguous. Germline V gene data show CDR1 as LNHDA and CDR2 as SQIVND (reference sequence). The CDR3 spans 14 residues. Trimming took 1 base from V and 7 from J, leaving 11 bases between them. Here the CDR3 reads CASSIVDIRNEQFF. The CDR3 DNA follows: TGTGCCAGTAGTATAGTTGACATCCGGAATGAGCAGTTCTTC.

The chain employs TRBV30 and TRBJ2-7, with unresolved D. The CDR3 is 12 residues long. The ends were cut back, 1 base at V and 4 bases at J, with 8 bases in the middle. Germline loops: CDR1 GTSNPN, CDR2 SVGIG (reference sequence). CDR3: CAWSAAFYEQYF. In nucleotides, the CDR3 is TGTGCCTGGAGTGCAGCGTTTTACGAGCAGTACTTC.

The gene calls are TRBV15 and TRBJ1-2; D gene ambiguous. V was trimmed by 1 base and J by 3 bases, leaving 12 bases between them. The CDR3 has 15 amino acids. CDR1 and CDR2 from the germline V gene are LNHNV and YYDKDF (reference sequence). The CDR3 is CATSRGPWTDYGYTF. CDR3 nucleotides: TGTGCCACCAGCAGAGGGCCTTGGACCGACTATGGCTACACCTTC.

The rearrangement links TRBV18 to TRBJ1-3, with D perhaps matching TRBD1 (5 bases). CDR3 length equals 17 residues. Trimming shortened V by 3 bases and J by 0 bases, and 15 bases separated the two germline ends. Germline-derived CDR1 and CDR2 are KGHSH and LQKENI. CDR3 sequence (DNA): TGTGCCAGCTCACCCCCGGGGCTCCTTTACTCTGGAAACACCATATATTTT. Protein product: CASSPPGLLYSGNTIYF.

The rearrangement uses TRBV6-5 and TRBJ2-2, with TRBD2 identical over 10 bases. Germline-derived CDR1 and CDR2 are MNHEY and SVGAGI. The CDR3 length is 15 residues. V gave up 5 bases and J gave up 9 bases; unmatched junction bases: 9. The CDR3 is CASSTRTSGSRELFF. In DNA, the CDR3 is TGTGCCAGCAGTACCCGGACTAGCGGAAGCCGGGAGCTGTTTTTT.

The chain carries TRBV5-6 and TRBJ2-7; 10 bases match TRBD2. Trimming cost V 4 bases and J 7 bases; bases outside gene matches: 8. The CDR3 has 14 residues. CDR1 and CDR2 from the germline V gene are SGHDT and YYEEEE. The CDR3 coding sequence is TGTGCCAGCAGCGTAGCGGGAGGTCCGGGGGAGCAGTACTTC. Protein: CASSVAGGPGEQYF.

This chain links TRBV19 with TRBJ1-6; TRBD1 aligns across 9 bases. Germline V gene lookup returns CDR1 LNHDA and CDR2 SQIVND (reference sequence). The V segment lost 7 bases and the J segment 5 bases; nucleotides outside the gene matches: 6. The CDR3 contains 15 residues. The CDR3 region is CASTTWTGDNSPLHF. As DNA, the CDR3 is TGTGCCAGTACCACCTGGACAGGGGATAATTCACCCCTCCACTTT.

The chain is built from TRBV10-3 and TRBJ1-1, with a weak D call TRBD1 (6 bases). The germline V gene has CDR1 ENHRY and CDR2 SYGVKD. Trimming pared 2 bases from V and 1 base from J, leaving 11 bases between. The CDR3 contains 15 residues. The DNA of the CDR3 is TGTGCCATCAGTGAGGCGGACAGAAGGAACACTGAAGCTTTCTTT. It codes for CAISEADRRNTEAFF.

The chain is built from TRBV9 and TRBJ1-2; TRBD1 matches at 9 bases. CDR3 size: 16 residues. V trimming: 0 bases; J trimming: 8 bases; junction bases outside the gene matches: 11. CDR1 is SGDLS and CDR2 is YYNGEE in the germline V gene. In DNA form, the CDR3 reads TGTGCCAGCAGCGTAGGGCCGGGCGGGACAGGGAAGGGCTACACCTTC. This sequence encodes CASSVGPGGTGKGYTF.

The V call is TRBV5-1, the J call TRBJ1-1; 8 bases are shared with TRBD1. CDR3 length: 14 amino acids. V trimming: 7 bases; J trimming: 0 bases; junction bases outside the gene matches: 5. CDR1 and CDR2 from the germline V gene are SGHRS and YFSETQ. In nucleotides, the CDR3 is TGCGCCAGCGCCCAGGGGGCCCTGAACACTGAAGCTTTCTTT. Its protein product is CASAQGALNTEAFF.

This clone has just a few counts. This chain joins TRBV5-4 and TRBJ2-7; no definite D call. This CDR3 is built from 11 residues. Germline CDR1 SGHNT, CDR2 YYREEE (reference sequence). V was trimmed by 1 base and J by 6 bases, leaving 5 bases between them. CDR3 bases: TGTGCCAGCAGCTTGACCGGCGAGCAGTACTTC. It yields the protein CASSLTGEQYF.

This clone was seen only once. In DNA form, the CDR3 reads TGTGCCAGCAGTTCCCGACTAGCGAGCTTCACAGATACGCAGTATTTT. This encodes CASSSRLASFTDTQYF. This chain connects TRBV27 to TRBJ2-3; 8 bases align to TRBD2. The CDR3 spans 16 residues. Germline trimming cut 4 bases from V and 2 bases from J; bases unmatched to any gene: 8. Germline V gene sequence: CDR1 MNHEY, CDR2 SMNVEV (reference sequence).

The chain is built from TRBV20-1 and TRBJ2-5; D is undetermined. Trimming shortened V by 4 bases and J by 5 bases, and 8 bases separated the two germline ends. The length of the CDR3 is 11 residues. Germline V CDR1 and CDR2: DFQATT, SNEGSKA (reference sequence). In DNA form, the CDR3 reads TGCAGTGCTAAACCTTCGGAGACCCAGTACTTC. This encodes CSAKPSETQYF.

V and J are TRBV7-9 and TRBJ1-2; possibly TRBD1 for D (5 bases). CDR3 size: 13 residues. The V gene lost 4 bases and the J gene lost 6 bases, with 12 bases spanning the gap. The V gene's germline CDR1 is SEHNR and CDR2 FQNEAQ (reference sequence). The CDR3 is CASSSPGANGYTF. The CDR3 coding sequence is TGTGCCAGCAGCTCGCCTGGGGCAAATGGCTACACCTTC.

The rearrangement uses TRBV10-3 and TRBJ2-7; no clear D gene. The CDR3 loop spans 12 amino acids. Germline lookup yields CDR1 ENHRY and CDR2 SYGVKD. The ends were cut back, 10 bases at V and 6 bases at J, with 16 bases in the middle. The CDR3 sequence: CATSPTRSEQYF. The DNA for the CDR3 is TGTGCCACTTCCCCGACGCGGTCCGAGCAGTACTTC.

This clone came up a few times. This chain joins TRBV5-4 and TRBJ1-1, with D tentatively TRBD1 (6 bases). Between the trimmed V and J ends, which lost 4 bases and 3 bases, there was a span of 13 bases. The CDR3 is 14 residues long. CDR1 is SGHNT, CDR2 YYREEE, per germline (reference sequence). CDR3 sequence: CASSDPRGYTEAFF. CDR3 DNA: TGTGCCAGCAGCGACCCGAGGGGGTACACTGAAGCTTTCTTT.